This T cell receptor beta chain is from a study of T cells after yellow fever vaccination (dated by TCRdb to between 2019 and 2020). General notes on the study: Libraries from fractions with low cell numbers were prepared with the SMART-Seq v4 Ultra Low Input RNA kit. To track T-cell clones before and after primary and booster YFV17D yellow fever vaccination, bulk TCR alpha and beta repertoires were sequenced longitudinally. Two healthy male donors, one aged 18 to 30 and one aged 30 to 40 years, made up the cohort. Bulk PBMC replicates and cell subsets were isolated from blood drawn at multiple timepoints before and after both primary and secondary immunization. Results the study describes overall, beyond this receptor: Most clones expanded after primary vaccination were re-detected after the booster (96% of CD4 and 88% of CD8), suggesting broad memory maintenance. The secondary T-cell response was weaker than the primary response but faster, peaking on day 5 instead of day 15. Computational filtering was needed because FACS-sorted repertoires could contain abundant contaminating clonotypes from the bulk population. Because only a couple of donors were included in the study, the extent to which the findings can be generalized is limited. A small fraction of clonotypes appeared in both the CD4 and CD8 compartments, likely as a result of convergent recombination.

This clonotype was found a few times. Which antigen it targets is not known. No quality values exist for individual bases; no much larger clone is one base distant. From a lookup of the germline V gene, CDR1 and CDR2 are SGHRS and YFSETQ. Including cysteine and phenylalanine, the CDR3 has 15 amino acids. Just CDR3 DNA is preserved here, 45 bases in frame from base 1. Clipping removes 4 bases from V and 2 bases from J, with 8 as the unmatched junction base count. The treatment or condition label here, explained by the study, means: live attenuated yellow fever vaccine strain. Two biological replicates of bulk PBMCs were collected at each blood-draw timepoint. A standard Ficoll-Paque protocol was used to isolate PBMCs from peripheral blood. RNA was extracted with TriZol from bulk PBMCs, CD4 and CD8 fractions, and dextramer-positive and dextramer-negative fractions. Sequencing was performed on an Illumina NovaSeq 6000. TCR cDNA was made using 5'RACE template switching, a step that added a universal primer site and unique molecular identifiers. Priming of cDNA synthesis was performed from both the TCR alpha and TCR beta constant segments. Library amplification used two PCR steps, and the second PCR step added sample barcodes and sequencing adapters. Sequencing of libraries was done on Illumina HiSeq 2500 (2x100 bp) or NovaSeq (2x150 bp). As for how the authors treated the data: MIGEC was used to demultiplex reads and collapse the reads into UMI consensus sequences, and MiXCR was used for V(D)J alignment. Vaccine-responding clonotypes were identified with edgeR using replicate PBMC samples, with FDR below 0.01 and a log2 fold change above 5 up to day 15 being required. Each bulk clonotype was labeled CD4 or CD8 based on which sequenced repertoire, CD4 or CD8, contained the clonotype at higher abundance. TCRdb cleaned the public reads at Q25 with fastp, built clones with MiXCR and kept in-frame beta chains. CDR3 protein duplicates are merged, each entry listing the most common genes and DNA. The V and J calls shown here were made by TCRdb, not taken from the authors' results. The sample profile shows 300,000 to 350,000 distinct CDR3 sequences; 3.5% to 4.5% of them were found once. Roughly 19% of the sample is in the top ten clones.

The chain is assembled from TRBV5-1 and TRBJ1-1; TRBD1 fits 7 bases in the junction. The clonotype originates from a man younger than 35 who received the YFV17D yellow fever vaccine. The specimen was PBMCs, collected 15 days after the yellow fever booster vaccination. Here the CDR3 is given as CASSATRQGNTEAFF. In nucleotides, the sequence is TGCGCCAGCAGCGCAACTCGACAGGGTAACACTGAAGCTTTCTTT.